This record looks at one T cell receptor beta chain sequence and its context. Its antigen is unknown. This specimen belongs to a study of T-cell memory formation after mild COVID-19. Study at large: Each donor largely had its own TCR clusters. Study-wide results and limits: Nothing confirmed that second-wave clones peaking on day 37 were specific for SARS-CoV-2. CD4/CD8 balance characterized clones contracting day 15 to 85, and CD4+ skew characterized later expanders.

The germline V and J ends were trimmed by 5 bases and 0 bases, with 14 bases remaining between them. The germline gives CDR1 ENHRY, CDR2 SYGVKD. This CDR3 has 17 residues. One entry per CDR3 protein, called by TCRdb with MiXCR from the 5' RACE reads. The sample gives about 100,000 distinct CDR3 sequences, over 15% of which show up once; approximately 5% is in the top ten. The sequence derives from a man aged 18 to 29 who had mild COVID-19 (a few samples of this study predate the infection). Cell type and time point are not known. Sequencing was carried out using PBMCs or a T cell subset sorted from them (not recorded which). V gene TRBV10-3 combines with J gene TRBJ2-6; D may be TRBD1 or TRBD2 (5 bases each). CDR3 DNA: TGTGCCATCAGTCCGGGACGGCCCTACTCTGGGGCCAACGTCCTGACTTTC. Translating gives CAISPGRPYSGANVLTF.